This TCR beta chain was found in a study of T cells in tuberculosis. Study at large: In South Africa, adults with active tuberculosis were compared with IGRA-negative and latently infected IGRA-positive adolescents. Blood was taken before or within 7 days of anti-tuberculosis therapy.

TCRdb keeps only in-frame clones here, not all; method: immunoSEQ multiplex PCR. The sample records tens of thousands of clones, around 90% being singletons. The time point is: new active TB diagnosis, blood taken before or within 7 days of starting treatment. Confirmation came from sputum smear and/or culture positivity for M. tuberculosis. On average roughly 92,000 T cells per donor were immunosequenced. The sequence was collected from an adult with tuberculosis. Some clones in this sample may be carry-over from other donors' samples. The input for sequencing was PBMCs, taken at tuberculosis diagnosis.

The CDR3 DNA is TGCGCCAGCAGCCAATTAAACCTAGCGGCAGATACGCAGTATTTT. Its translation: CASSQLNLAADTQYF. The chain recombines TRBV4-1 with TRBJ2-3; 7 nucleotides match TRBD2. The CDR3 contains 15 residues. V dropped 2 bases and J dropped 4; count of bases not matched to a gene: 6. Germline CDR1 MGHRA, CDR2 YSYEKL.